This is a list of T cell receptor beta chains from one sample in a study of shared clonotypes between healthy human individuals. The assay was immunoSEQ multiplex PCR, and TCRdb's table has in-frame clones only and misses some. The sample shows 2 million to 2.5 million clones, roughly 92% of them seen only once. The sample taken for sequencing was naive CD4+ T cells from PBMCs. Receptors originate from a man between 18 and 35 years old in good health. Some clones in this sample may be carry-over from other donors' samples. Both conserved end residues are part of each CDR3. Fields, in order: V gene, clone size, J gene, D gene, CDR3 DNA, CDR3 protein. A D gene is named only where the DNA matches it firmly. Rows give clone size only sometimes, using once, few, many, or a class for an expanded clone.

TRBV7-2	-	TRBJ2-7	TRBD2	TGTGCCAGCAGCACCCGACTAGCTCAAATTTCCTACGAGCAGTACTTC	CASSTRLAQISYEQYF
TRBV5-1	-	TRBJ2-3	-	TGCGCCAGCAGCCCGGGACATGAGATCCCAGATACGCAGTATTTT	CASSPGHEIPDTQYF
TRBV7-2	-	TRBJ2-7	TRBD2	TGTGCCAGCAGCTCGACGGGGGGTCTAGGGTACGAGCAGTACTTC	CASSSTGGLGYEQYF
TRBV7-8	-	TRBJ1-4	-	TGTGCCAGCAGCCATACCGGGGTCTGGGAAAAACTGTTTTTT	CASSHTGVWEKLFF
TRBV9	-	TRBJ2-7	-	TGTGCCAGCAGCGTTCCTATCTACGAGCAGTACTTC	CASSVPIYEQYF
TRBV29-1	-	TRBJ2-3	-	TGCAGCGTTCTGGGCGCTAGCACAGATACGCAGTATTTT	CSVLGASTDTQYF
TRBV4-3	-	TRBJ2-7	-	TGCGCCAGCAGCCAAGATCGGGGGACTGGGACCTACGAGCAGTACTTC	CASSQDRGTGTYEQYF
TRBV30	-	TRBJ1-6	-	TGTGCCTGGAAAATGGGACTGAGAAATTCACCCCTCCACTTT	CAWKMGLRNSPLHF
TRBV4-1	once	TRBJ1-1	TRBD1	TGCGCCAGCAGCCCGAGGGGGCAGTTAGACCGGGGCACTGAAGCTTTCTTT	CASSPRGQLDRGTEAFF
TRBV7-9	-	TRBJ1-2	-	TGTGCCAGCACCTACGGGGCGGGGGGCATCGATGGCTACACCTTC	CASTYGAGGIDGYTF
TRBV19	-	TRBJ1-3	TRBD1	TGTGCCAGTAGTAGTTCGACAGGGAGAAACACCATATATTTT	CASSSSTGRNTIYF
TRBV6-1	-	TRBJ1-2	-	TGTGCCAGCAGTGGTGGCCCGTCGTATGGCTACACCTTC	CASSGGPSYGYTF
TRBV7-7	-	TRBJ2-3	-	TGTGCCAGCAGCAAACTAAAGGGGGATACGCAGTATTTT	CASSKLKGDTQYF
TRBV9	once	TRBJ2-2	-	TGTGCCAGCAGCGCCCAAACCGGGACGGTGAACACCGGGGAGCTGTTTTTT	CASSAQTGTVNTGELFF
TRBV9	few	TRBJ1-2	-	TGTGCCAGCAGCGTGGAAGCGACGAACTATGGCTACACCTTC	CASSVEATNYGYTF
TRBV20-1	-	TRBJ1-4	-	TGCAGTGCGTACAGGGTTGAAAAACTGTTTTTT	CSAYRVEKLFF
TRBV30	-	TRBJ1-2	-	TGTGCCTGGAGTCTCCTGGGGGCCCTAGGCTACACCTTC	CAWSLLGALGYTF